There are many counts of the clone carrying this TCR beta chain. Its antigen is currently unknown. The data derive from a study of glioma-infiltrating T cells. This CDR3 spans 15 amino acids. Germline V CDR1 and CDR2: SGHNT, YYREEE (reference sequence). J was trimmed by 4 bases and V by 4 bases; bases with no gene match: 10. Using RNA template, CDR3s of TCR alpha and beta were amplified with iRepertoire arm-PCR. Tissue mRNA or PBMC total RNA, about 90-450 ng, went into one-step reverse transcription and amplification. TCRdb processed the multiplex PCR reads anew with MiXCR; each CDR3 protein has one entry. The sample holds roughly 100,000 distinct CDR3 sequences, around 40% seen once. Whole-study findings and limits: Tissue-blood divergence was below expectation in non-neoplastic patients, above in gliomas. CDR3 overlap between tissue and blood was very small.

V is TRBV5-4 and J is TRBJ2-7; 8 nucleotides line up with TRBD1. Source material: glioma tissue, nonneoplastic brain tissue, or PBMCs (not recorded which). The receptor was isolated from a human donor with low-grade glioma or glioblastoma, undergoing nonglioma brain surgery, or in good health (not recorded which). The CDR3, as DNA: TGTGCCAGCAGCCCCCCGGGACAGGCGGGTTACGAGCAGTACTTC. This codes for CASSPPGQAGYEQYF.